These 5 T cell receptor beta chains were sequenced from one sample in a study of T cells after yellow fever vaccination. TCRdb re-called the 5' RACE reads with MiXCR, one entry per CDR3 protein. The sample has more than 450,000 distinct CDR3 sequences; roughly 22% are singletons. Sequenced here: PBMCs, sampled more than 20 days after the first yellow fever vaccination. These receptors originate from a man between 18 and 29 years old who received the YFV17D yellow fever vaccine.

This clonotype was detected a few times. The J gene is TRBJ2-3, the V gene TRBV24-1, with no clear D. CDR1 and CDR2 (germline): KGHDR, SFDVKD. V lost 7 bases, J lost 6 bases, and 10 bases lay in between. The CDR3 spans 12 residues. CDR3 in DNA: TGTGCCACCAGCCGTGGGATCGATACGCAGTATTTT. Encoded protein: CATSRGIDTQYF.

This clonotype was seen only a few times. The V gene is TRBV3-1, the J gene TRBJ1-1; D uncertain. V was cut by 1 base and J by 10 bases, with 10 bases left in between. The CDR3 length is 12 residues. Germline loops: CDR1 LGHDT, CDR2 YNNKEL (reference sequence). The CDR3 region is CASSQGQRTAFF. DNA of the CDR3: TGTGCCAGCAGCCAAGGTCAGAGGACAGCTTTCTTT.

The chain employs TRBV10-2 and TRBJ1-2; tentative D call: TRBD1 (6 bases). The CDR3 totals 14 residues. Trimming removed 4 bases from V and 7 bases from J, with 16 bases in between. CDR1 and CDR2 (germline): WSHSY, SAAADI. The CDR3 bases are TGCGCCAGCAGTGGGCTCGGGGGACACGGTGGCTACACCTTC. Protein: CASSGLGGHGGYTF.

CDR3 residues: CASSWEGSPDTQYF. DNA for the CDR3: TGTGCCAGCAGTTGGGAGGGTAGTCCAGATACGCAGTATTTT. The chain carries TRBV7-2 and TRBJ2-3, with 7 bases identical to TRBD2. Germline V gene data show CDR1 as SGHTA and CDR2 as FQGNSA. V was clipped by 6 bases and J by 4 bases; unmatched bases: 7. The CDR3 has 14 residues.

The rearrangement uses TRBV12-3 or TRBV12-4 and TRBJ2-7; D remains ambiguous. Trimming removed 3 bases from V and 3 bases from J, with 9 bases in between. The CDR3 loop spans 13 amino acids. The CDR3 bases are TGTGCCAGCAGTTTCGCTGGGAACTACGAGCAGTACGTC. Its protein product is CASSFAGNYEQYV.